The 29 T cell receptor beta chains given below trace back to one sample, sequenced in a study of PD-1 blockade in classical Hodgkin lymphoma. All trial patients relapsed after autologous stem cell transplantation. This table comes from immunoSEQ multiplex PCR, and its TCRdb copy is limited to in-frame clones, with some not included. The sample includes approximately 22,000 clones, nearly 75% seen only once; the top ten take roughly 24%. The sample in question was peripheral blood mononuclear cells (PBMCs), obtained before the second cycle of nivolumab. Every receptor here comes from a human donor with classical Hodgkin lymphoma.

The CDR3 DNA is TGCGCCAGCAGCTTGGGAGGGCAACCCAGGGCGGCCAACTATGGCTACACCTTC. It codes for CASSLGGQPRAANYGYTF. The rearrangement links TRBV5-1 to TRBJ1-2; tentatively, D is TRBD1 (5 bases). The CDR3 spans 18 residues. Germline V gene data show CDR1 as SGHRS and CDR2 as YFSETQ. V gave up 0 bases and J gave up 2 bases, with 20 bases separating them.

This clone came up once. This chain joins TRBV5-1 and TRBJ2-1; D is possibly TRBD1 (6 bases). This CDR3 has 14 residues. Germline V lookup: CDR1 SGHRS, CDR2 YFSETQ. V lost 0 bases and J lost 7, with 11 bases in between. The CDR3 sequence: CASSLDRVKNEQFF. The CDR3 nucleotides read TGCGCCAGCAGCTTGGACAGGGTGAAGAATGAGCAGTTCTTC.

This chain connects TRBV12-5 to TRBJ1-6; the match to TRBD1 covers 7 bases. Germline CDR1 LGHNT, CDR2 FRNRAP. The V and J ends lost 5 bases and 0 bases, in that order; junction bases with no gene match: 13. The CDR3 extends over 19 amino acids. CDR3 in DNA: TGTGCTAGTGGTCTGAAAACCGGGACAGTGAGCTCCTATAATTCACCCCTCCACTTT. It encodes CASGLKTGTVSSYNSPLHF. Full variable domain (remainder filled in from reference TRBV12-5 and TRBJ1-6): DARVTQTPRHKVTEMGQEVTMRCQPILGHNTVFWYRQTMMQGLELLAYFRNRAPLDDSGMPKDRFSAEMPDATLATLKIQPSEPRDSAVYFCASGLKTGTVSSYNSPLHFGNGTRLTVT.

V and J are TRBV19 and TRBJ1-2; unclear D gene. Trimming took 3 bases from V and 7 from J, leaving 15 bases between them. Germline V gene sequence: CDR1 LNHDA, CDR2 SQIVND (reference sequence). This CDR3 spans 14 amino acids. This CDR3 is CASSISFGVGGYTF. The CDR3 DNA is TGTGCCAGTAGTATTTCCTTCGGGGTCGGTGGCTACACCTTC.

This clone is judged medium-sized. The chain has TRBV6-1 and TRBJ2-5; 7 bases agree with TRBD2. Germline CDR1 MNHNS, CDR2 SASEGT. With V trimmed by 6 bases and J by 5 bases, 9 bases remained unmatched. The CDR3 covers 14 residues. The CDR3 loop reads CASSVTSAVETQYF. CDR3 DNA: TGTGCCAGCAGCGTAACTAGCGCGGTGGAGACCCAGTACTTC.

This clone was found once. One junction end disagrees with the germline gene, perhaps due to a read error. This chain connects TRBV5-4 to TRBJ2-2; unclear D gene. The CDR3 totals 13 residues. Germline CDR1 and CDR2: SGHNT and YYREEE (reference sequence). CDR3 nucleotides: TGTGCCAGAAGCTTTAGGTCGGGCGGGGAGCTGTTTTTT. Protein: CARSFRSGGELFF. Full variable domain (remainder filled in from reference TRBV5-4 and TRBJ2-2): ETGVTQSPTHLIKTRGQQVTLRCSSQSGHNTVSWYQQALGQGPQFIFQYYREEENGRGNFPPRFSGLQFPNYSSELNVNALELDDSALYLCARSFRSGGELFFGEGSRLTVL.

This clone showed up just a few times. The chain employs TRBV5-1 and TRBJ2-1; D perhaps matches TRBD2 (6 bases). V was clipped by 7 bases and J by 8 bases, with 13 bases between them. This CDR3 is 12 amino acids long. Germline-derived CDR1 and CDR2 are SGHRS and YFSETQ. Here the CDR3 DNA reads TGCGCCAGCGCCGTGACTAGGGATGAGCAGTTCTTC. Residues: CASAVTRDEQFF.

The chain links TRBV4-1 to TRBJ1-2; possibly TRBD1 for D (6 bases). Germline CDR1 reads MGHRA; CDR2 reads YSYEKL. This CDR3 is 15 amino acids long. V was clipped by 0 bases and J by 1 base, with 9 bases between them. The DNA for the CDR3 is TGCGCCAGCAGCCAAGAAGGACAGTTTAACTATGGCTACACCTTC. It encodes CASSQEGQFNYGYTF.

V and J are TRBV29-1 and TRBJ1-1, with D possibly TRBD1 on 5 matching bases. The CDR3 covers 12 residues. CDR1 is SQVTM and CDR2 is ANQGSEA in the germline V gene. The V end lost 7 bases, the J end lost 3 bases, and 12 bases lay between the germline ends. The CDR3 loop is CSGLTRDTEAFF. As DNA, the CDR3 is TGCAGCGGCTTAACCAGGGACACTGAAGCTTTCTTT.

This clone was detected a few times. J is TRBJ2-1 and V is TRBV21-1; the DNA was not compared with TRBD1, the D call given in the table. TRBV21-1 is tagged as a pseudogene. The CDR3 is 14 residues long. CDR3 sequence reads: CASILRQGAYEQFF. CDR3 bases: TGTGCCAGCATCCTACGACAGGGGGCCTATGAGCAGTTCTTC.

V is TRBV6-1 and J is TRBJ1-1; weak D call: TRBD1 (6 bases). This CDR3 spans 13 amino acids. The V and J ends lost 5 bases and 8 bases respectively, with 15 bases between them. In germline, CDR1 is MNHNS, CDR2 SASEGT. CDR3 in amino acids: CASSPRPQGEAFF. The CDR3 DNA follows: TGTGCCAGCAGTCCTAGGCCCCAGGGGGAAGCTTTCTTT.

The rearrangement uses TRBV5-1 and TRBJ2-2, with TRBD1 as a possible D gene (5 bases). The CDR3 is 15 amino acids. Germline assignment: CDR1 SGHRS and CDR2 YFSETQ. Trimming took 0 bases from V and 5 from J, leaving 11 bases between them. The DNA for the CDR3 is TGCGCCAGCAGCTTGGGCCAGGGCGAAACCGGGGAGCTGTTTTTT. Translating gives CASSLGQGETGELFF.

The chain joins TRBV5-1 to TRBJ2-3; 12 nucleotides agree with TRBD2. Germline CDR1 and CDR2: SGHRS and YFSETQ. V was pared by 4 bases and J by 6 bases, with 12 bases of the junction left unmatched. This CDR3 spans 17 amino acids. CDR3 loop: CASSPILAGGPTDTQYF. The CDR3 DNA reads as TGCGCCAGCAGCCCGATCCTAGCGGGAGGGCCAACCGATACGCAGTATTTT.

This clone was seen just once. CDR3 bases: TGTGCCAGCAGCTTACGGACTCCAGAGACCCAGTACTTC. Translating gives CASSLRTPETQYF. The chain combines TRBV13 with TRBJ2-5; a possible D gene is TRBD2 (5 bases). V dropped 2 bases and J dropped 4 bases, with 8 bases sitting between them. The germline CDR1 and CDR2 sequences are PRHDT and FYEKMQ (reference sequence). The length of the CDR3 is 13 residues. The full variable domain, with the rest looked up from reference TRBV13 and TRBJ2-5, is AAGVIQSPRHLIKEKRETATLKCYPIPRHDTVYWYQQGPGQDPQFLISFYEKMQSDKGSIPDRFSAQQFSDYHSELNMSSLELGDSALYFCASSLRTPETQYFGPGTRLLVL.

The gene calls are TRBV6-5 and TRBJ2-5; D gene ambiguous. From germline, CDR1 is MNHEY and CDR2 SVGAGI. The CDR3 has 13 residues. Trimming took 3 bases from V and 4 from J, leaving 9 bases between them. The CDR3 bases are TGTGCCAGCAGTTATATCGGAAGAGAGACCCAGTACTTC. As protein: CASSYIGRETQYF.

The table lists this clone with a few counts. The rearrangement joins TRBV5-1 to TRBJ1-1, with D perhaps matching TRBD1 (6 bases). Germline values: CDR1 SGHRS, CDR2 YFSETQ. V dropped 0 bases and J dropped 5 bases, with 11 bases sitting between them. The length of the CDR3 is 14 residues. The CDR3 here is CASSLVGGWTEAFF. CDR3 bases: TGCGCCAGCAGCTTGGTAGGGGGGTGGACTGAAGCTTTCTTT. Supplemented by reference TRBV5-1 and TRBJ1-1, the full variable domain reads KAGVTQTPRYLIKTRGQQVTLSCSPISGHRSVSWYQQTPGQGLQFLFEYFSETQRNKGNFPGRFSGRQFSNSRSEMNVSTLELGDSALYLCASSLVGGWTEAFFGQGTRLTVV.

This clone appeared a few times. The chain uses TRBV15 and TRBJ1-2; 7 positions match TRBD1. The junction had 13 bases not matched to a gene; V was cut back by 5 bases and J by 7 bases. This CDR3 is built from 15 residues. CDR1 LNHNV and CDR2 YYDKDF come from the germline V gene (reference sequence). CDR3 in amino acids: CATSRLGEGALGYTF. CDR3 nucleotide sequence: TGTGCCACCAGCCGTCTAGGCGAGGGGGCGCTTGGCTACACCTTC.

This chain links TRBV5-4 with TRBJ2-7; the match to TRBD2 covers 9 bases. Germline assignment: CDR1 SGHNT and CDR2 YYREEE (reference sequence). This CDR3 is built from 15 residues. J gave up 3 bases and V 3 bases, and 7 bases lay outside the gene matches. This CDR3 is CASSSGLAEYYEQYF. DNA of the CDR3: TGTGCCAGCAGCTCGGGACTAGCAGAATACTACGAGCAGTACTTC.

This clone was detected a few times. The chain links TRBV5-5 to TRBJ1-1; tentative D call: TRBD1 (5 bases). Germline loops: CDR1 SGHKS, CDR2 YYEKEE (reference sequence). The CDR3 is 14 amino acids. The V and J ends lost 0 bases and 0 bases respectively, with 6 bases between them. CDR3 sequence (DNA): TGTGCCAGCAGCTTGGGGGGGATGAACACTGAAGCTTTCTTT. This gives the protein CASSLGGMNTEAFF.

This sequence joins TRBV7-2 and TRBJ2-7; D is undetermined. Trimming removed 1 base from V and 6 bases from J, with 16 bases in between. Germline V gives CDR1 SGHTA, CDR2 FQGNSA. The CDR3 is 15 amino acids. CDR3 sequence reads: CASSLDILAPGEQYF. The DNA for the CDR3 is TGTGCCAGCAGCTTAGATATCTTGGCCCCGGGCGAGCAGTACTTC.

V usage is TRBV18 and J usage is TRBJ2-5; tentative D call: TRBD1 (6 bases). Trimming removed 1 base at V and 3 bases at J, with 12 bases between. The germline CDR1 and CDR2 sequences are KGHSH and LQKENI. This CDR3 has 15 amino acids. CDR3 region: CASSPRTDGKETQYF. Written as DNA, the CDR3 is TGTGCCAGCTCACCACGGACAGATGGAAAAGAGACCCAGTACTTC.

V and J are TRBV18 and TRBJ2-1; 7 bases match TRBD2. This CDR3 has 15 amino acids. CDR1 is KGHSH, CDR2 LQKENI, per germline. V lost 2 bases, J lost 12 bases, and 13 bases stayed unmatched. The CDR3 DNA sequence: TGTGCCAGCTCACCAACCAGCGGGGCCGGCGGAGGGCAGTTCTTC. Amino acids: CASSPTSGAGGGQFF.

This chain joins TRBV10-3 and TRBJ2-2; D is perhaps TRBD1 (5 bases). V was clipped by 6 bases and J by 2 bases, with 10 bases between them. CDR3 size: 14 residues. Per germline, CDR1 ENHRY and CDR2 SYGVKD. CDR3 in amino acids: CAIRSTANTGELFF. CDR3 bases: TGTGCCATCAGGTCGACAGCCAACACCGGGGAGCTGTTTTTT.

This clone was seen a single time. The V and J genes are TRBV10-3 and TRBJ2-7; D is perhaps TRBD1 or TRBD2 (5 bases each). This CDR3 spans 12 amino acids. From germline, CDR1 is ENHRY and CDR2 SYGVKD. The V gene lost 4 bases and the J gene lost 6 bases, with 10 bases spanning the gap. CDR3 coding DNA: TGTGCCATCAGTGTTGGGACCGGCGAGCAGTACTTC. This translates into CAISVGTGEQYF.

The chain joins TRBV5-1 to TRBJ1-1; tentative D call: TRBD1 (5 bases). CDR3 length: 15 residues. Germline CDR1 reads SGHRS; CDR2 reads YFSETQ. Trimming cost V 3 bases and J 0 bases, with 12 bases left between them. This CDR3 reads CASSSAQAMNTEAFF. In nucleotides, the CDR3 is TGCGCCAGCAGCTCCGCACAGGCTATGAACACTGAAGCTTTCTTT.

This rearrangement joins TRBV4-1 to TRBJ2-1; possible D gene TRBD1, 5 bases. There are 14 residues in the CDR3. Trimming cost V 1 base and J 8 bases, with 12 bases left between them. The germline gives CDR1 MGHRA, CDR2 YSYEKL. Here the CDR3 DNA reads TGCGCCAGCAGCCAAGGTCGCAGGGTGGATGAGCAGTTCTTC. Translated: CASSQGRRVDEQFF.

The V gene is TRBV6-6, the J gene TRBJ2-7; 10 bases match TRBD1. CDR3 length equals 14 residues. Germline loops: CDR1 MNHNY, CDR2 SVGAGI (reference sequence). Trimming at V came to 6 bases and at J to 2 bases, leaving 4 bases not matched to a gene. The CDR3 sequence is CASSRGTGAYEQYF. Written as DNA, the CDR3 is TGTGCCAGCAGCAGGGGGACAGGGGCCTACGAGCAGTACTTC.

The V call is TRBV5-5, the J call TRBJ1-1; D gene unclear. The CDR3 contains 16 residues. Germline V gene lookup returns CDR1 SGHKS and CDR2 YYEKEE (reference sequence). V lost 3 bases, J lost 4 bases, and 19 bases lay in between. DNA of the CDR3: TGTGCCAGCAGCTCAACGGGCAGGTCCGTGGGCACTGAAGCTTTCTTT. Its translation: CASSSTGRSVGTEAFF.

This clone has more than one count but fewer than ten. The CDR3 loop reads CSVGTSSSYEQYF. The CDR3 DNA is TGCAGCGTTGGGACTAGCAGCTCCTACGAGCAGTACTTC. This chain joins TRBV29-1 and TRBJ2-7; the match to TRBD2 covers 8 bases. This CDR3 has 13 residues. The germline CDR1 and CDR2 sequences are SQVTM and ANQGSEA. V was pared by 4 bases and J by 0 bases, with 2 bases of the junction left unmatched.